Following are 8 T cell receptor beta chains from one sample sequenced in a study of shared clonotypes between healthy human individuals. Sequenced by immunoSEQ multiplex PCR; TCRdb stores in-frame clones only, minus some. The sample has approximately 2.5 million clones; just over 90% are singletons. Input material: naive CD4+ T cells sorted from blood. This sample's subset: CD45RA+ positively selected. The receptors stem from a man between 18 and 35 years old in good health.

V is TRBV5-6 and J is TRBJ2-3, with TRBD1 identical over 8 bases. CDR1 is SGHDT, CDR2 YYEEEE, per germline. The junction had 4 bases not matched to a gene; V was cut back by 4 bases and J by 0 bases. This CDR3 spans 15 amino acids. CDR3 region: CASSITGGSTDTQYF. The CDR3 DNA sequence: TGTGCCAGCAGCATCACAGGGGGGAGCACAGATACGCAGTATTTT.

This sequence joins TRBV7-2 and TRBJ1-2; the match to TRBD1 covers 7 bases. This CDR3 has 16 amino acids. V lost 5 bases, J lost 4 bases, and 13 bases stayed unmatched. Germline assignment: CDR1 SGHTA and CDR2 FQGNSA. The CDR3: CASSPSVVGTAYGYTF. The CDR3, as DNA: TGTGCCAGCAGCCCTAGCGTGGTCGGGACAGCCTATGGCTACACCTTC.

V usage is TRBV28 and J usage is TRBJ1-1; the D gene is possibly TRBD1 (5 bases). Germline values: CDR1 MDHEN, CDR2 SYDVKM. The V gene lost 7 bases and the J gene lost 0 bases, with 15 bases spanning the gap. This CDR3 comprises 15 residues. CDR3 in DNA: TGTGCCAGCATCTCTCGTCGGGGCATGAACACTGAAGCTTTCTTT. Translation gives CASISRRGMNTEAFF.

The chain recombines TRBV5-1 with TRBJ2-2; TRBD1 matches at 8 bases. The CDR3 spans 14 residues. V lost 4 bases to trimming and J lost 6 bases; unmatched junction nucleotides: 5. Germline values: CDR1 SGHRS, CDR2 YFSETQ. CDR3 sequence reads: CASSVQGAPGELFF. The CDR3 DNA reads as TGCGCCAGCAGCGTCCAGGGGGCGCCCGGGGAGCTGTTTTTT.

The chain links TRBV21-1 to TRBJ2-7; the table's D call, TRBD1, was not checked against the DNA. TRBV21-1 is reported as a pseudogene. There are 11 residues in the CDR3. The CDR3 DNA is TGTGCCAGCCGCAAGGCGATCTTAGGGGACTTC. Translated: CASRKAILGDF.

The chain has TRBV19 and TRBJ1-5; 7 bases are a match to TRBD1. Germline assignment: CDR1 LNHDA and CDR2 SQIVND (reference sequence). CDR3 size: 15 residues. V gave up 4 bases and J gave up 5 bases; unmatched junction bases: 8. As DNA, the CDR3 is TGTGCCAGTAGTAACCGGGACAGCTATCATCAGCCCCAGCATTTT. Translating gives CASSNRDSYHQPQHF. The full variable domain, rest sourced from reference TRBV19 and TRBJ1-5, is DGGITQSPKYLFRKEGQNVTLSCEQNLNHDAMYWYRQDPGQGLRLIYYSQIVNDFQKGDIAEGYSVSREKKESFPLTVTSAQKNPTAFYLCASSNRDSYHQPQHFGDGTRLSIL.

This chain connects TRBV6-5 to TRBJ2-7, with 8 nucleotides matching TRBD2. The V gene's germline CDR1 is MNHEY and CDR2 SVGAGI. This CDR3 region has 16 residues. V lost 4 bases and J lost 0; bases outside the gene matches: 8. The DNA for the CDR3 is TGTGCCAGCAGTTCCGGGGGCGGGACTAGCTCCTACGAGCAGTACTTC. This encodes CASSSGGGTSSYEQYF.

The CDR3 DNA follows: TGTGCCAGCAGTCCGGGGCGGGCGATCCAAGAGACCCAGTACTTC. Amino acid sequence: CASSPGRAIQETQYF. This sequence joins TRBV6-1 and TRBJ2-5, with D perhaps given as TRBD1 or TRBD2 (5 bases each). Germline lookup yields CDR1 MNHNS and CDR2 SASEGT. CDR3 length: 15 amino acids. Trimming took off 5 bases at V and 1 base at J, with 14 bases between the two ends.